A selection of T cell receptor beta chains follows, all from one sample in a study of human T cells and chemical hapten exposure. MiXCR, applied by TCRdb to the RACE reads, yields one record per CDR3 protein. The table has over 300,000 distinct CDR3 sequences, 5.1% seen once. The material sequenced was whole blood, taken in connection with sensitization to the hapten diphenylcyclopropenone (DPC). Receptors were obtained from a woman aged 45-60 years with alopecia areata. Some clones in this sample may be carry-over from other donors' samples. The CDR3 runs from the conserved cysteine through the conserved F or W. D genes are given only for firm matches. Expanded clones get a size class; other rows say once, few or many, or leave the size out.

j_call	d_call	v_call	clone_size	cdr3_aa	cdr3_nt
TRBJ1-1	TRBD1	TRBV5-1	many	CASSLEQQGAYTEAFF	TGCGCCAGCAGCTTGGAACAACAGGGGGCATATACTGAAGCTTTCTTT
TRBJ2-5	NA	TRBV27	NA	CASSDLYNGIKTQYF	TGTGCCAGCAGTGACCTTTATAACGGAATAAAGACCCAGTACTTC
TRBJ1-1	NA	TRBV4-2	many	CASSQDWAGEEAFF	TGTGCCAGCAGCCAAGATTGGGCAGGGGAGGAAGCTTTCTTT
TRBJ2-1	TRBD1	TRBV6-2/TRBV6-3	many	CASSYPDRELEQFF	TGTGCCAGCAGTTACCCCGACAGGGAGCTTGAGCAGTTCTTC
TRBJ1-1	NA	TRBV5-5	NA	CASSLALGQNTEAFF	TGTGCCAGCAGCTTGGCCCTGGGTCAGAACACTGAAGCTTTCTTT
TRBJ2-2	NA	TRBV6-5	many	CASSPDLGVLTRELFF	TGTGCCAGCAGTCCGGATTTAGGGGTCCTAACGCGGGAGCTGTTTTTT
TRBJ2-7	TRBD2	TRBV3-1	few	CASSQDNGLAFYEQYF	TGTGCCAGCAGCCAAGATAACGGACTAGCGTTCTACGAGCAGTACTTC
TRBJ2-7	TRBD1	TRBV7-2	many	CASSPGQGVSSYEQYF	TGTGCCAGCAGCCCTGGACAGGGGGTGAGCTCCTACGAGCAGTACTTC
TRBJ2-1	NA	TRBV11-2	many	CASSPSGRVEQFF	TGTGCCAGCAGCCCAAGCGGAAGGGTGGAGCAGTTCTTC
TRBJ1-1	NA	TRBV2	few	CASPKGAEAFF	TGTGCCAGCCCCAAGGGAGCTGAAGCTTTCTTT
TRBJ2-7	NA	TRBV12-3/TRBV12-4	few	CASSLAPAPGEQYF	TGTGCCAGCAGTTTAGCGCCAGCCCCAGGGGAGCAGTACTTC
TRBJ2-3	NA	TRBV4-1	many	CASTPGPGITSTDTQYF	TGCGCCAGCACTCCGGGCCCCGGAATCACTAGCACAGATACGCAGTATTTT
TRBJ1-2	NA	TRBV20-1	few	CSAPATANYGYTF	TGCAGTGCTCCAGCGACAGCTAACTATGGCTACACCTTC
TRBJ2-7	TRBD2	TRBV5-1	many	CASSSGLDEQYF	TGCGCCAGCAGCTCCGGACTAGACGAGCAGTACTTC
TRBJ2-3	NA	TRBV6-6	many	CASSPSGDTQYF	TGTGCCAGCAGCCCCTCCGGAGATACGCAGTATTTT
TRBJ2-1	TRBD1	TRBV19	NA	CASSMGDRAPYNEQFF	TGTGCCAGTAGTATGGGTGACAGGGCCCCCTACAATGAGCAGTTCTTC
TRBJ2-3	TRBD2	TRBV27	many	CASSFALAGTTDTQYF	TGTGCCAGCAGTTTTGCCCTAGCGGGGACCACAGATACGCAGTATTTT
TRBJ2-5	NA	TRBV6-2/TRBV6-3	many	CASSPNGGFGETQYF	TGTGCCAGCAGTCCAAACGGCGGTTTCGGAGAGACCCAGTACTTC
TRBJ1-6	NA	TRBV27	many	CARQTGPQISPLHF	TGTGCCCGTCAAACCGGGCCCCAAATTTCACCCCTCCACTTT
TRBJ1-2	NA	TRBV29-1	many	CSGDGYTF	TGCAGCGGGGATGGCTACACCTTC
TRBJ1-2	TRBD1	TRBV6-5	many	CASRRQQGVPSYGYTF	TGTGCCAGCAGACGACAACAGGGGGTCCCTAGCTATGGCTACACCTTC
TRBJ2-7	NA	TRBV29-1	many	CSVAGTAEQYF	TGCAGCGTGGCCGGGACCGCCGAGCAGTACTTC
TRBJ2-3	NA	TRBV12-3/TRBV12-4	many	CASSVRVTQYF	TGTGCCAGCTCGGTGCGCGTTACGCAGTATTTT
TRBJ2-1	TRBD1	TRBV29-1	many	CSVGLRDRGTETYNEQFF	TGCAGCGTGGGACTAAGGGACAGGGGGACAGAAACCTACAATGAGCAGTTCTTC
TRBJ2-1	TRBD2	TRBV29-1	many	CSVPPSLAGGPVNEQFF	TGCAGCGTCCCCCCCTCTCTAGCGGGAGGGCCGGTTAATGAGCAGTTCTTC
TRBJ1-5	TRBD1	TRBV12-3/TRBV12-4	few	CASSLPPTGTGPDQPQHF	TGTGCCAGCAGTTTACCCCCGACAGGGACGGGGCCCGATCAGCCCCAGCATTTT
TRBJ2-6	NA	TRBV6-5	many	CASSSYQGISPGANVLTF	TGTGCCAGCAGTTCCTATCAGGGTATCAGCCCTGGGGCCAACGTCCTGACTTTC
TRBJ2-1	NA	TRBV29-1	many	CSVGFPWGHALGVSYNEQFF	TGCAGCGTTGGGTTTCCGTGGGGACACGCCTTAGGAGTATCCTACAATGAGCAGTTCTTC
TRBJ2-1	TRBD2	TRBV7-2	few	CASSLTGGPFYNEQFF	TGTGCCAGCAGCTTGACGGGGGGGCCTTTTTACAATGAGCAGTTCTTC
TRBJ2-7	TRBD1	TRBV28	NA	CASSPRTGSVSYEQYF	TGTGCCAGCAGCCCCCGGACAGGGTCTGTTTCCTACGAGCAGTACTTC
TRBJ2-5	NA	TRBV27	few	CASSLSTPQETQYF	TGTGCCAGCAGTTTGTCTACGCCTCAAGAGACCCAGTACTTC
TRBJ2-3	NA	TRBV29-1	many	CSVIKGFADTQYF	TGCAGCGTTATTAAGGGTTTTGCAGATACGCAGTATTTT
TRBJ1-5	NA	TRBV5-5	NA	CASSFWSGSNQPQHF	TGTGCCAGCAGCTTCTGGTCGGGCAGCAATCAGCCCCAGCATTTT
TRBJ2-3	TRBD2	TRBV2	many	CASSGNSGASTDTQYF	TGTGCCAGCAGTGGAAATAGCGGGGCTAGCACAGATACGCAGTATTTT
TRBJ1-1	NA	TRBV28	many	CASSLRQGRGTEAFF	TGTGCCAGCAGTTTACGCCAGGGTAGGGGAACTGAAGCTTTCTTT
TRBJ2-5	NA	TRBV28	many	CASSFRQGRTETQYF	TGTGCCAGCAGTTTTAGGCAGGGGAGGACAGAGACCCAGTACTTC
TRBJ2-3	TRBD2	TRBV18	many	CASSPRLATDTQYF	TGTGCCAGCTCACCACGACTAGCCACAGATACGCAGTATTTT
TRBJ2-3	TRBD2	TRBV11-2	many	CASSLRLRGGVTDTQYF	TGTGCCAGCAGCCTTCGACTACGGGGGGGGGTCACAGATACGCAGTATTTT
TRBJ2-5	NA	TRBV11-2	few	CASSQMTVKETQYF	TGTGCCAGCAGCCAAATGACAGTGAAAGAGACCCAGTACTTC
TRBJ2-4	NA	TRBV20-1	many	CSGGIGNIQYF	TGCAGTGGTGGGATAGGAAACATTCAGTACTTC
TRBJ2-1	TRBD2	TRBV5-1	many	CASSVSGSNEQFF	TGCGCCAGCAGCGTAAGCGGGAGTAATGAGCAGTTCTTC